This TCR beta chain was profiled in a study of blood T cell repertoires in COVID-19 (TCRdb year 2020). As for the study more broadly: The collaborator samples originated in the United States, Italy and Spain and spanned the acute and convalescent phases of COVID-19. The samples were drawn from two sources: the first 160 participants of the ongoing ImmuneRACE study, and 950 to 1,500 subjects contributed by 6 global collaborators. The repertoires were made available in a free public database intended to serve as a resource for research on the immune response to SARS-CoV-2. The sample metadata nearly always contained a de-identified subject ID, COVID-19 status, age in years and sex. The prospective study material was composed of cDNA or gDNA derived from T cells, B-cell-depleted T cells, or PBMCs. Deeply sampled blood TCRbeta repertoires from subjects exposed to, actively infected with, or recovered from COVID-19 were included in the dataset. Where HLA class I and class II types were available, the types were taken from metadata supplied by the sample provider, not from assay-based typing.

Inclusive of the bounding cysteine and phenylalanine, the CDR3 is 19 residues long. The read is trimmed to its CDR3 DNA, 57 bases read in frame from base 1. As encoded in the germline V gene, CDR1 is SGHTA while CDR2 is FQGNSA. The junction shows trimming of 3 bases on V and 4 bases on J, and the gene matches do not reach 20 bases of it. The immunoSEQ Assay, a bias-controlled multiplex PCR, was used to amplify TCRbeta CDR3 regions from genomic DNA. On the study's bioinformatics: Nucleated cell counts per sample were estimated from amplification of reference gene primers within the assay. To quantify the absolute abundance of each unique TCRbeta CDR3 rearrangement, sequence reads were collapsed and filtered. For each sample, productive Simpson clonality was calculated as the square root of Simpson's diversity index across productive rearrangements. The source is immuneACCESS, and TCRdb retained only in-frame sequences with V and J called. Part of the clones is not carried over; for the studies checked, unresolved V genes explain less than half of this, and the remainder is unexplained. The D gene and trimming were derived from the DNA, and the V and J assignments and clone size from that table. In this sample the table shows roughly 160,000 clones, approximately 83% of which occur a single time. The ten largest clones take up 2% to 2.5% of the sample.

About this clone itself: Its antigen is still unknown. Within one base of it there is no much larger clone, and no base qualities were kept.

What the study reported, not specific to this receptor: The quantity of clinical and demographic metadata differed by source and by participant and was supplied without curation.

Each collaborating institution followed its own protocols to collect whole blood in K2EDTA tubes. Collaborator samples were shipped for TCRbeta analysis as frozen whole blood, isolated PBMCs, or DNA extracted from either sample type. This TCR came from a woman older than 75 with acute or convalescent COVID-19. The chain is assembled from TRBV7-2 and TRBJ2-7; TRBD2 matches 8 bases in the middle. Sequenced: peripheral blood. DNA sequence: TGTGCCAGCAGCTTCGGGCTAGCGGGTCCCGCCGGTGGAGTATACGAGCAGTACTTC. Its translation reads: CASSFGLAGPAGGVYEQYF.